The next 4 T cell receptor beta chains were all read from a single sample in a study of cytomegalovirus exposure and HLA in healthy donors. Vbeta (60) and Jbeta (13) primers were used in the PCR. Assay used: immunoSEQ multiplex PCR; TCRdb lists only in-frame clones, some missing. This repertoire shows about 200,000 clones, roughly 80% found once; its top ten account for 3.8%. What was sequenced was PBMCs. The receptor source for this set is a male donor in good health and CMV-seronegative.

This rearrangement joins TRBV2 to TRBJ1-1, with D unclear. The length of the CDR3 is 11 residues. V was pared by 4 bases and J by 7 bases, with 7 bases between. Germline CDR1 and CDR2: SNHLY and FYNNEI. CDR3 DNA: TGTGCCAGCAGTGTAACATTTGAAGCTTTCTTT. Translated, it gives CASSVTFEAFF.

The chain combines TRBV11-3 with TRBJ2-5, with a possible D match to TRBD1 (5 bases). The CDR3 extends over 15 amino acids. CDR1 SGHNT and CDR2 YENEEA come from the germline V gene. V dropped 1 base and J dropped 2 bases, with 11 bases sitting between them. CDR3 protein: CASSLGFREQETQYF. CDR3 in DNA: TGTGCCAGCAGCTTAGGATTCAGGGAACAAGAGACCCAGTACTTC.

The genes are TRBV11-1 and TRBJ1-5, with D unclear. Germline lookup yields CDR1 SGHAT and CDR2 FQDESV (reference sequence). The CDR3 covers 15 residues. Trimming removed 0 bases at V and 6 bases at J, with 12 bases between. CDR3 nucleotides: TGTGCCAGCAGCTTAGCGATTGGAGGGATTCAGCCCCAGCATTTT. It encodes CASSLAIGGIQPQHF.

V and J are TRBV6-6 and TRBJ1-1; 8 bases agree with TRBD1. Germline-derived CDR1 and CDR2 are MNHNY and SVGAGI (reference sequence). This CDR3 region has 13 residues. With 4 bases clipped from V and 7 bases from J, the junction kept 5 bases outside the gene matches. The CDR3 loop is CASSSTGALEAFF. CDR3 coding DNA: TGTGCCAGCAGTTCGACAGGGGCCCTTGAAGCTTTCTTT.